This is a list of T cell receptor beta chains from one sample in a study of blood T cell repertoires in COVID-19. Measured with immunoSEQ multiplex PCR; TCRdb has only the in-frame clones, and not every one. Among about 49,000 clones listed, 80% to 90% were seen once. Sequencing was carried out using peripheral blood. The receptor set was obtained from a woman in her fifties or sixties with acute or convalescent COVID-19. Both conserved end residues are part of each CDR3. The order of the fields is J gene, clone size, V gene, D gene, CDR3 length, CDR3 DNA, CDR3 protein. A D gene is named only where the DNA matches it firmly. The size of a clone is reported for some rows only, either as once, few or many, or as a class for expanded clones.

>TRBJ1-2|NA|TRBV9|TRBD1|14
TGTGCCAGCAGCGGGCCAGGGGGAAACTATGGCTACACCTTC
CASSGPGGNYGYTF
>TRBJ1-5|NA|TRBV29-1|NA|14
TGCAGCGTTGGGTCTAGGGAAGGGGGTCAGCCCCAGCATTTT
CSVGSREGGQPQHF
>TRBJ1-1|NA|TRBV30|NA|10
TGTGCCTGTTGGGCCATGGGAGCTTTCTTT
CACWAMGAFF
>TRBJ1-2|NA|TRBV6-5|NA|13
TGTGCCAGCAGTTACAGCCAGGGAGGCGGCTACACCTTC
CASSYSQGGGYTF
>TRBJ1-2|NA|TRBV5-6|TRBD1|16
TGTGCCAGCAGCTTGGGGGGGACAGTCGCTAACTATGGCTACACCTTC
CASSLGGTVANYGYTF
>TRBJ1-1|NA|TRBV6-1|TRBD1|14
TGTGCCAGCAGTGGCGACCTGGGACAGGCTGAAGCTTTCTTT
CASSGDLGQAEAFF
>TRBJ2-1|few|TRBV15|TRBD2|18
TGTGCCACCAGCAGAGATAGGGCAGGACTAGCGGGATACAATGAGCAGTTCTTC
CATSRDRAGLAGYNEQFF
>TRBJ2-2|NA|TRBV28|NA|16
TGTGCCAGCAGTCCACCGACAGTCCCCAACACCGGGGAGCTGTTTTTT
CASSPPTVPNTGELFF
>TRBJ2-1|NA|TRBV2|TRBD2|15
TGTGCCAGCAGTACCACGGGGACTAGAGACAATGAGCAGTTCTTC
CASSTTGTRDNEQFF
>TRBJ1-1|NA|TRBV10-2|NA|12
TGCGCCAGCAGTGAGGTCAGGGCAGGAGCTTTCTTT
CASSEVRAGAFF
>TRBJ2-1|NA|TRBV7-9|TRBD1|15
TGTGCCAGCAGCTTACCGGGACAGGGGTTACATGAGCAGTTCTTC
CASSLPGQGLHEQFF
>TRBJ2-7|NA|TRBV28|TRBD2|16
TGTGCCAGCAGTTCCCCCGGGACTAGCGGCACCTACGAGCAGTACTTC
CASSSPGTSGTYEQYF
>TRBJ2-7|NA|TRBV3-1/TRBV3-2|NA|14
TGTGCCAGCAGCAATACTCAAAGCTCCTACGAGCAGTACTTC
CASSNTQSSYEQYF
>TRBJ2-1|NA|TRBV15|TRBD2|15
TGTGCCACCAGCAGAGCCCCAGCGGGGTACAATGAGCAGTTCTTC
CATSRAPAGYNEQFF
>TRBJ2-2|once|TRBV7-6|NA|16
TGTGCCAGCAGCTTAGTATTTGCGGGTGGTGCCGGGGAGCTGTTTTTT
CASSLVFAGGAGELFF
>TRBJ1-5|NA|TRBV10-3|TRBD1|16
TGTGCCATCAGGCCCGGGACAGGGGGCGAGAGTCAGCCCCAGCATTTT
CAIRPGTGGESQPQHF
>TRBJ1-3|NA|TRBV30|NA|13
TGTGCCTGGCCGGTTAAAACTGGAAACACCATATATTTT
CAWPVKTGNTIYF
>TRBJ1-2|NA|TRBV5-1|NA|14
TGCGCCAGCAGCTTGGCATCGGGGGGCTATGGCTACACCTTC
CASSLASGGYGYTF
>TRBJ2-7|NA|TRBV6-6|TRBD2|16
TGTGCCAGCAGTTACCGCCCTAGCGGTAGCTCCTACGAGCAGTACTTC
CASSYRPSGSSYEQYF
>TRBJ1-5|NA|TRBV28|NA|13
TGTGCCAGCAGCCCTCCACTGAATCAGCCCCAGCATTTT
CASSPPLNQPQHF
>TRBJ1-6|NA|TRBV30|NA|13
TGTGCCTGGAACCCGGGATTGAATTCACCCCTCCACTTT
CAWNPGLNSPLHF
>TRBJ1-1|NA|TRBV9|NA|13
TGTGCCAGCAGCGTATCTCCCCACACTGAAGCTTTCTTT
CASSVSPHTEAFF
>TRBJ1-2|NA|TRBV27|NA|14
TGTGCCAGCTATCCGCGGGGGACAAACTATGGCTACACCTTC
CASYPRGTNYGYTF
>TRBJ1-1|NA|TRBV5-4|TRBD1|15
TGTGCCAGCAGCCCCTGGGACAGGGGGGCCACTGAAGCTTTCTTT
CASSPWDRGATEAFF
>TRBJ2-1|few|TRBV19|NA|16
TGTGCCAGTAGTATAGACGGCCGGGGGTCCTACAATGAGCAGTTCTTC
CASSIDGRGSYNEQFF
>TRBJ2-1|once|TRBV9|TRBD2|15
TGTGCCAGCAGCGTAGGGCGGGAGCGGAGAAATGAGCAGTTCTTC
CASSVGRERRNEQFF
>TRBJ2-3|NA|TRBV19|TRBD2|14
TGTGCCACGAAGAGGGAGGGGAGGACAGATACGCAGTATTTT
CATKREGRTDTQYF
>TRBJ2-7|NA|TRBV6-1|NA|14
TGTGCCAGCAGTGAAATCACAGGACCCTACGAGCAGTACTTC
CASSEITGPYEQYF
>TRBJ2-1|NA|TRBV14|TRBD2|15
TGTGCCAGCAGCCTGGGACTAGCGGTCTACAATGAGCAGTTCTTC
CASSLGLAVYNEQFF
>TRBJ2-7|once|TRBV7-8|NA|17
TGTGCCAGCAGCCTTCGGACCGTCCCGGGACACTTCTACGAGCAGTACTTC
CASSLRTVPGHFYEQYF
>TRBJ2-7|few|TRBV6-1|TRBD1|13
TGTGCCAGCAGTGACAGGGGGATGAGGGAGCAGTACTTC
CASSDRGMREQYF
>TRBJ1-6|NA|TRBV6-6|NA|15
TGTGCCAGCAGTTACTTGACAGAAAATAATTCACCCCTCCACTTT
CASSYLTENNSPLHF
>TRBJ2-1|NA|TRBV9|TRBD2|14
TGTGCCAGCGGGAGGACTAGCGGAAAAAATGAGCAGTTCTTC
CASGRTSGKNEQFF
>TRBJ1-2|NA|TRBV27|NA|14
TGTGCCAGCAGTCTTCGAGCGGCCTTGGATGGCTACACCTTC
CASSLRAALDGYTF
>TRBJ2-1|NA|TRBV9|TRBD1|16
TGTGCCAGCAGCGTAGGGAGGGACAGGGTAAGGAATGAGCAGTTCTTC
CASSVGRDRVRNEQFF
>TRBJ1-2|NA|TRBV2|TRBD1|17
TGTGCCAGTCAGGGGGTAGGGAGCCCCTTAGCTAACTATGGCTACACCTTC
CASQGVGSPLANYGYTF
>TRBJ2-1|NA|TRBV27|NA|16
TGTGCCAGCAGTTTGGAGGCTTCGAGCTCCTACAATGAGCAGTTCTTC
CASSLEASSSYNEQFF
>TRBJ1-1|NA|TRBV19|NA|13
TGTGCCAGTAGTTCGACAGCGAACACTGAAGCTTTCTTT
CASSSTANTEAFF
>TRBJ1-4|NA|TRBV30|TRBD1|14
TGTGCCTGGGGAGGGACAGGGGGTCGTGAAAAACTGTTTTTT
CAWGGTGGREKLFF
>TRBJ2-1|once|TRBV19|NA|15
TGTGCCAGTAGTACGATCACAGGGTCCGGTAATGAGCAGTTCTTC
CASSTITGSGNEQFF
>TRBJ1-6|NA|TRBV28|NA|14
TGTGCCATCCTACCCGGGGGGCATAATTCACCCCTCCACTTT
CAILPGGHNSPLHF
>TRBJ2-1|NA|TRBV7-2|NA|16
TGTGCCAGCAGCCCAGGTTGGGGGCAAATGCACAGTGAGCAGTTCTTC
CASSPGWGQMHSEQFF
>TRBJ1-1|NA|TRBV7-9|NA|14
TGTGCCAGCAGCCTTAGGACAGTCCACACTGAAGCTTTCTTT
CASSLRTVHTEAFF
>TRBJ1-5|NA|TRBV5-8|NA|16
TGTGCCAGCAGCCCCCCGGGGGACGGCGCTAATCAGCCCCAGCATTTT
CASSPPGDGANQPQHF
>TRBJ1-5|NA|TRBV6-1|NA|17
TGTGCCAGCAGTGAAATGTGGGGGGGTAATAGCAATCAGCCCCAGCATTTT
CASSEMWGGNSNQPQHF
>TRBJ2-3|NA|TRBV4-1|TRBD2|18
TGCGCCAGCAGCCAAGAGACTAGCGGGAGGTCTAGCACAGATACGCAGTATTTT
CASSQETSGRSSTDTQYF
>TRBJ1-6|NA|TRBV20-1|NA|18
TGCAGTGCTAGTAAGAATGGTGGCTGGAGCTCCTATAATTCACCCCTCCACTTT
CSASKNGGWSSYNSPLHF
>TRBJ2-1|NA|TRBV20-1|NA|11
TGCAGTGCTACTTTCGGGGTTGAGCAGTTCTTC
CSATFGVEQFF
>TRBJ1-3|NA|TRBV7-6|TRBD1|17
TGTGCCAGCAGCCCTAGGACAGGGGGCAGCTCTGGAAACACCATATATTTT
CASSPRTGGSSGNTIYF
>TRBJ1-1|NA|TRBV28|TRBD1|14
TGTGCCAGCAGTTTACGACAGGGGGCTTCTGAAGCTTTCTTT
CASSLRQGASEAFF